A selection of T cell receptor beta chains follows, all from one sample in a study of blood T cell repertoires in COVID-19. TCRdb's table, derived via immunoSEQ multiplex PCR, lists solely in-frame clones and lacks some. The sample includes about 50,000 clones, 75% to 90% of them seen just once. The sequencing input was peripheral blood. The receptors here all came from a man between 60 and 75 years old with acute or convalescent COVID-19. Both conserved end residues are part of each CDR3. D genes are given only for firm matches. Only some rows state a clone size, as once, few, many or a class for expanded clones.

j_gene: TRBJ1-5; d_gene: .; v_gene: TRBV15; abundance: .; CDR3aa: CATSPGTSSSQPQHF; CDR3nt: TGTGCCACCAGCCCCGGGACATCCTCAAGTCAGCCCCAGCATTTT
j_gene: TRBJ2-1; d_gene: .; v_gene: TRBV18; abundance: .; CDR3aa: CASSTNRDEQFF; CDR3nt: TGTGCCAGCTCAACTAACAGGGATGAGCAGTTCTTC
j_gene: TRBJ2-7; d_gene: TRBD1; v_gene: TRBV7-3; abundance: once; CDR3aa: CASSLNSGQGYEQYF; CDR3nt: TGTGCCAGCAGCTTAAATAGTGGACAGGGCTACGAGCAGTACTTC
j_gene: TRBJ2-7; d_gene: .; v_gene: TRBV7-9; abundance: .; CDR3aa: CASSRGQSVYEQYF; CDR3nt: TGTGCCAGCAGCCGGGGACAAAGCGTCTACGAGCAGTACTTC
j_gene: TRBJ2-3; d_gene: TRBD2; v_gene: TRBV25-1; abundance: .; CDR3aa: CASNSGMGADTQYF; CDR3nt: TGTGCCAGCAACAGCGGGATGGGCGCAGATACGCAGTATTTT
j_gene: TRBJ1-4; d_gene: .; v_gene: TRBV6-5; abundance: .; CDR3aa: CASRVGPNEKLFF; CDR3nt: TGTGCCAGCCGGGTGGGTCCTAATGAAAAACTGTTTTTT
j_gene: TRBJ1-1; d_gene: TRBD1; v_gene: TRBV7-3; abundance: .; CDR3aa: CASSSGQGRVGAFF; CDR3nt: TGTGCCAGCAGCTCTGGACAGGGGCGGGTAGGAGCTTTCTTT
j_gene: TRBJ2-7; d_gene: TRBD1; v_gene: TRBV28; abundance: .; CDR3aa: CASRPGQGDYEQYF; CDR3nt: TGTGCCAGCAGACCCGGACAGGGTGACTACGAGCAGTACTTC
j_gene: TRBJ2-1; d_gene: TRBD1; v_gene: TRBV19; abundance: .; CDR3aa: CASSVGQGYNEQFF; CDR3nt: TGTGCCAGTAGTGTGGGACAGGGCTACAATGAGCAGTTCTTC
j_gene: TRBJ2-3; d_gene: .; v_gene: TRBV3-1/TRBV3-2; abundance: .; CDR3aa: CASSQGRGTASTDTQYF; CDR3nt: TGTGCCAGCAGCCAGGGGCGAGGAACGGCGAGCACAGATACGCAGTATTTT
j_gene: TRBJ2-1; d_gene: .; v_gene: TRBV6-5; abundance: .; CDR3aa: CASRDSAVSQFF; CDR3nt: TGTGCCAGCAGGGACTCGGCTGTTAGCCAGTTCTTC
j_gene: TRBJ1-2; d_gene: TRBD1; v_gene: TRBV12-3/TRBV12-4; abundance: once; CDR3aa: CASSLQGPYGYTF; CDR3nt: TGTGCCAGCAGCTTACAGGGGCCCTATGGCTACACCTTC
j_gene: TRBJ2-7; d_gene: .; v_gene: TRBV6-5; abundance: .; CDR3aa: CASSYSLGGNEQYF; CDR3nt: TGTGCCAGCAGTTACTCGTTGGGGGGAAACGAGCAGTACTTC
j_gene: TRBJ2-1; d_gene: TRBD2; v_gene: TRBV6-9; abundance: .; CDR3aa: CASSYTASGLLNNEQFF; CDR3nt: TGTGCCAGCAGTTATACGGCTAGCGGATTATTGAACAATGAGCAGTTCTTC
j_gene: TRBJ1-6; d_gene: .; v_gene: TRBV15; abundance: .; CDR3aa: CATSRTGDTNSPLHF; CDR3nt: TGTGCCACCAGCAGGACAGGAGATACTAATTCACCCCTCCACTTT
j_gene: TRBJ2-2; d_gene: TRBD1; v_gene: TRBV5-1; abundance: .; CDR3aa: CASSPGQGLTGELFF; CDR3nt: TGCGCCAGCAGCCCGGGACAGGGGTTGACCGGGGAGCTGTTTTTT
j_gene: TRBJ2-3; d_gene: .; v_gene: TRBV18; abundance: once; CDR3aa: CASSPIPGSTDTQYF; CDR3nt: TGTGCCAGCTCACCGATACCAGGGAGCACAGATACGCAGTATTTT
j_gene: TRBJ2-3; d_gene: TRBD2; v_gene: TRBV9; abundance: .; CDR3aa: CASSVANSGRGLISTDTQYF; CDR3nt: TGTGCCAGCAGCGTAGCGAATAGCGGGAGGGGCCTCATTAGCACAGATACGCAGTATTTT
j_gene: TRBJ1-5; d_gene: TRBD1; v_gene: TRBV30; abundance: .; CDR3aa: CAWSEGQGAGQPQHF; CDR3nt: TGTGCCTGGAGTGAGGGACAGGGGGCAGGTCAGCCCCAGCATTTT
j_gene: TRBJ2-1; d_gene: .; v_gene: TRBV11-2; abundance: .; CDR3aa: CASSLVYRVSYNEQFF; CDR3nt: TGTGCCAGCAGCTTAGTTTACAGGGTCTCCTACAATGAGCAGTTCTTC
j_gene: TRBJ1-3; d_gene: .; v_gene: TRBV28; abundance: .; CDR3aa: CASSLKAQLRSGNTIYF; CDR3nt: TGTGCCAGCTCTCTTAAGGCACAGCTCCGCTCTGGAAACACCATATATTTT
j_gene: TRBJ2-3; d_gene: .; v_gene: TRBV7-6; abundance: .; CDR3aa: CASSLVAGPTDTQYF; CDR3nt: TGTGCCAGCAGCTTAGTGGCAGGCCCCACAGATACGCAGTATTTT
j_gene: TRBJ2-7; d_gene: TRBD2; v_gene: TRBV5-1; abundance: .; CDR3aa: CASNWGTSDSYEQYF; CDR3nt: TGCGCCAGCAATTGGGGGACTAGCGACTCCTACGAGCAGTACTTC
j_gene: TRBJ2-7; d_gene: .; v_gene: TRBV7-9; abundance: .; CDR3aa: CASSISQGRDYEQYF; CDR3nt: TGTGCCAGCAGCATTTCACAGGGTAGAGACTACGAGCAGTACTTC
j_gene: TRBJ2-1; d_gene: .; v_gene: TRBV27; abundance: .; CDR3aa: CASSSGRSDNEQFF; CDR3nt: TGTGCCAGCAGCAGTGGGAGGTCGGACAATGAGCAGTTCTTC